The clone carrying this T cell receptor (beta chain) has only a few counts. The sample comes from a study of T-cell memory formation after mild COVID-19. Background on the study: The study found TCR clusters largely donor specific.

Germline V CDR1 and CDR2: MGHRA, YSYEKL. The CDR3 extends over 17 amino acids. V was pared by 0 bases and J by 0 bases, with 12 bases between. Each CDR3 protein is one row after TCRdb ran MiXCR on the 5' RACE reads. The sample has tens of thousands of distinct CDR3 sequences; approximately 15% are singletons. The receptor was isolated from an adult woman who had mild COVID-19 (a few samples of this study predate the infection). Cell type and time point are not known. What was sequenced was PBMCs or a T cell subset sorted from them (not recorded which). The chain couples TRBV4-1 to TRBJ2-4; D may be TRBD1 or TRBD2 (6 bases each). CDR3 region: CASSQEWGAQAKNIQYF. Written as DNA, the CDR3 is TGCGCCAGCAGCCAAGAGTGGGGGGCGCAAGCCAAAAACATTCAGTACTTC.